Below, 26 T cell receptor beta chains from the same sample are listed, as sequenced in a study of shared clonotypes between healthy human individuals. CD45RO negativity and positive selection for CCR7 defined naive CD8 cells, a population that excluded terminally differentiated effector memory CD45RA+ cells. Sequencing used immunoSEQ multiplex PCR; TCRdb keeps in-frame clones, though not all of them. Here the sample spans roughly 2.1 million clones, approximately 94% being singletons. What was sequenced was naive CD8+ T cells from PBMCs. The receptors derive from a man aged 18 to 29 in good health. Some clones in this sample may be carry-over from other donors' samples.

This clone showed up just once. Distinct nucleotide sequences in the sample also encode this CDR3. The chain couples TRBV6-6 to TRBJ1-5, with no clear D. The CDR3 has 12 residues. Trimming stripped 4 bases from V and 4 bases from J, with 5 bases between. CDR1 is MNHNY and CDR2 is SVGAGI in the germline V gene (reference sequence). The CDR3 coding sequence is TGTGCCAGCAGTTTACCTAATCAGCCCCAGCATTTT. Protein product: CASSLPNQPQHF.

This clone was seen just once. V gene TRBV6-6 combines with J gene TRBJ2-3; 8 bases fit TRBD1. With V trimmed by 9 bases and J by 3 bases, 11 bases remained unmatched. Germline-derived CDR1 and CDR2 are MNHNY and SVGAGI (reference sequence). The CDR3 covers 15 residues. Here the CDR3 DNA reads TGTGCCAGTTATTTAGACAGGGGACGAACAGATACGCAGTATTTT. It is translated as CASYLDRGRTDTQYF.

Of note for this clone: One junction end disagrees with the germline gene, perhaps due to a read error. This sequence joins TRBV5-8 and TRBJ2-4; no clear D. The germline CDR1 and CDR2 sequences are SGHTS and YDEGEE. The CDR3 loop spans 16 amino acids. The CDR3: CASSLENVQAKSIQYF. For the CDR3, the DNA is TGTGCCAGCAGCTTGGAAAACGTCCAGGCCAAAAGCATTCAGTACTTC.

The CDR3 sequence is CASSSQSTSGRFNEQFF. CDR3 DNA: TGTGCCAGCAGCTCCCAATCGACTAGCGGGAGGTTCAATGAGCAGTTCTTC. The chain recombines TRBV11-2 with TRBJ2-1; 13 bases map to TRBD2. The CDR3 has 17 residues. Germline V lookup: CDR1 SGHAT, CDR2 FQNNGV. V trimming: 4 bases; J trimming: 6 bases; junction bases outside the gene matches: 9.

The chain links TRBV7-9 to TRBJ2-7, with 12 nucleotides matching TRBD1. The V gene's germline CDR1 is SEHNR and CDR2 FQNEAQ (reference sequence). CDR3 length: 16 residues. Trimming at V came to 5 bases and at J to 7 bases, leaving 12 bases not matched to a gene. CDR3 coding DNA: TGTGCCAGCAGCGGAGGTGGGGACAGGGGGCTTCGGGAGCAGTACTTC. It yields the protein CASSGGGDRGLREQYF.

The genes are TRBV28 and TRBJ2-7; 7 bases are shared with TRBD2. Trimming removed 3 bases from V and 2 bases from J; junction bases left unmatched: 7. The CDR3 has 15 residues. The V gene's germline CDR1 is MDHEN and CDR2 SYDVKM. CDR3 DNA sequence: TGTGCCAGCAGTTTCAGTCCGGGGGGTACCTACGAGCAGTACTTC. It specifies CASSFSPGGTYEQYF.

The V and J genes are TRBV27 and TRBJ1-2; 8 bases fit TRBD1. After removal of 3 bases from V and 5 bases from J, the junction contained 11 bases not matched to a gene. This CDR3 is built from 16 residues. Germline V CDR1 and CDR2: MNHEY, SMNVEV (reference sequence). The CDR3 DNA reads TGTGCCAGCAGTTTCTCTCTGGGACAGGAGATTTATGGCTACACCTTC. Protein: CASSFSLGQEIYGYTF.

This clone was detected once. The chain is built from TRBV28 and TRBJ2-7; unclear D gene. Germline V gives CDR1 MDHEN, CDR2 SYDVKM. Trimming removed 5 bases from V and 0 bases from J, with 5 bases in between. The CDR3 is made up of 12 amino acids. CDR3 residues: CASSMGSYEQYF. As DNA, the CDR3 is TGTGCCAGCAGTATGGGCTCCTACGAGCAGTACTTC. Drawing the rest from reference TRBV28 and TRBJ2-7, the complete variable domain is DVKVTQSSRYLVKRTGEKVFLECVQDMDHENMFWYRQDPGLGLRLIYFSYDVKMKEKGDIPEGYSVSREKKERFSLILESASTNQTSMYLCASSMGSYEQYFGPGTRLTVT.

The chain has TRBV11-2 and TRBJ2-7, with 9 bases matching TRBD1. J was trimmed by 4 bases and V by 0 bases; bases with no gene match: 1. The CDR3 is 14 residues long. CDR1 and CDR2 (germline): SGHAT, FQNNGV. The DNA for the CDR3 is TGTGCCAGCAGCTTAGATGACAGGGGGTACGAGCAGTACTTC. This gives the protein CASSLDDRGYEQYF.

The table lists this clone with a count of one. The V call is TRBV5-5, the J call TRBJ1-2, with D possibly TRBD1 on 6 matching bases. The germline V and J ends were trimmed by 0 bases and 8 bases, with 17 bases remaining between them. This CDR3 contains 15 residues. Germline CDR1 is SGHKS and CDR2 is YYEKEE (reference sequence). The DNA of the CDR3 is TGTGCCAGCAGCTTGGGGGCAGGGGAGGCCGGCGGCTACACCTTC. It translates to CASSLGAGEAGGYTF.

The genes are TRBV28 and TRBJ2-2, with D uncertain. V lost 5 bases to trimming and J lost 4 bases, with 17 bases between them. The CDR3 loop spans 16 amino acids. Germline V gives CDR1 MDHEN, CDR2 SYDVKM. CDR3 sequence: CASSPAIVLGTGELFF. The CDR3 region has the DNA TGTGCCAGCAGTCCAGCCATCGTATTGGGCACCGGGGAGCTGTTTTTT.

This chain uses TRBV4-1 with TRBJ1-2; no clear D. The germline V gene encodes CDR1 MGHRA and CDR2 YSYEKL. The CDR3 is made up of 12 amino acids. V was cut by 1 base and J by 6 bases, with 6 bases left in between. The CDR3 coding sequence is TGCGCCAGCAGCCAAGGCGTAGATGGCTACACCTTC. The encoded protein is CASSQGVDGYTF.

This clone has only a few counts. The V call is TRBV11-2, the J call TRBJ2-7, with D maybe TRBD1 (5 bases). Trimming left V 5 bases short and J 3 bases short, with 8 bases between. The CDR3 is 12 residues long. CDR1 is SGHAT, CDR2 FQNNGV, per germline. DNA for the CDR3: TGTGCCAGCAGCATCAGGGTCTACGAGCAGTACTTC. It codes for CASSIRVYEQYF.

V usage is TRBV19 and J usage is TRBJ2-7, with D perhaps matching TRBD2 (5 bases). Germline lookup yields CDR1 LNHDA and CDR2 SQIVND (reference sequence). The V gene lost 3 bases and the J gene lost 7 bases, with 13 bases spanning the gap. The CDR3 sequence is 13 residues long. CDR3 sequence (DNA): TGTGCCAGTAGTATCTCAAGTCCGGGGGAGCAGTACTTC. Amino acids: CASSISSPGEQYF.

The chain links TRBV6-5 to TRBJ2-1, with 8 nucleotides matching TRBD2. V lost 0 bases and J lost 12; bases outside the gene matches: 1. The CDR3 sequence is 12 residues long. Germline lookup yields CDR1 MNHEY and CDR2 SVGAGI. CDR3 nucleotides: TGTGCCAGCAGTTACTCGGGACTAGGGCAGTTCTTC. This sequence encodes CASSYSGLGQFF.

CDR3 bases: TGTGCCACCAGCGGCGTGGGGAACACTGAAGCTTTCTTT. As protein: CATSGVGNTEAFF. The V call is TRBV15, the J call TRBJ1-1, with no clear D. There are 13 residues in the CDR3. Per the germline V gene, CDR1 is LNHNV and CDR2 is YYDKDF (reference sequence). Trimming removed 5 bases at V and 1 base at J, with 8 bases between.

This rearrangement joins TRBV29-1 to TRBJ1-1, with D unresolved. CDR1 and CDR2 from the germline V gene are SQVTM and ANQGSEA. V lost 0 bases and J 1 base, leaving 9 bases between the germline ends. This CDR3 is 14 amino acids long. This chain's CDR3 is CSVEDWAENTEAFF. CDR3 in DNA: TGCAGCGTTGAAGATTGGGCAGAGAACACTGAAGCTTTCTTT.

This clone has just one count. The chain links TRBV7-2 to TRBJ2-7; the D is unclear. This CDR3 region has 14 residues. Trimming removed 5 bases from V and 2 bases from J, with 13 bases in between. Germline V gives CDR1 SGHTA, CDR2 FQGNSA. This CDR3 reads CASSPPGVTYEQYF. The CDR3 bases are TGTGCCAGCAGCCCCCCCGGAGTTACCTACGAGCAGTACTTC.

The V and J genes are TRBV13 and TRBJ1-2, with 8 bases fitting TRBD1. Germline-derived CDR1 and CDR2 are PRHDT and FYEKMQ (reference sequence). This CDR3 region has 16 residues. The trim removed 1 base at V and 4 bases at J, leaving 8 bases unmatched. CDR3 amino acids: CASSLALQGETYGYTF. CDR3 nucleotides: TGTGCCAGCAGCTTAGCGCTACAGGGGGAGACCTATGGCTACACCTTC.

This rearrangement joins TRBV28 to TRBJ2-1; 13 nucleotides agree with TRBD2. This CDR3 has 15 residues. The V gene end was trimmed by 4 bases and the J gene end by 4 bases; junction bases not matched to a gene: 1. Germline assignment: CDR1 MDHEN and CDR2 SYDVKM. The CDR3 here is CASSWTSGGYNEQFF. The CDR3 DNA is TGTGCCAGCAGTTGGACTAGCGGGGGATACAATGAGCAGTTCTTC.

Details on this clone: Other nucleotide sequences from this sample produce the same CDR3. The chain has TRBV27 and TRBJ1-5; D possibly corresponds to TRBD1 (5 bases). CDR3 length: 15 residues. CDR1 is MNHEY and CDR2 is SMNVEV in the germline V gene (reference sequence). Trimming cost V 1 base and J 1 base, with 8 bases left between them. For the CDR3, the DNA is TGTGCCAGCAGTTTATTTCCAGGGAGCAATCAGCCCCAGCATTTT. Translation: CASSLFPGSNQPQHF.

Comments on this clone: The sample carries other DNA sequences with the same CDR3. The rearrangement uses TRBV27 and TRBJ2-1, with D perhaps TRBD2 (5 bases). V lost 3 bases and J 6 bases, leaving 6 bases between the germline ends. From germline, CDR1 is MNHEY and CDR2 SMNVEV (reference sequence). The CDR3 loop spans 12 amino acids. DNA for the CDR3: TGTGCCAGCAGTTTTGCGGGCAATGAGCAGTTCTTC. Translated: CASSFAGNEQFF.

This chain uses TRBV29-1 with TRBJ1-1; a weak D match, TRBD1 (5 bases). The CDR3 has 12 residues. CDR1 SQVTM and CDR2 ANQGSEA come from the germline V gene. V dropped 7 bases and J dropped 1 base, with 10 bases sitting between them. CDR3 residues: CSAQGRNTEAFF. In DNA form, the CDR3 reads TGCAGCGCCCAGGGACGGAACACTGAAGCTTTCTTT.

The gene calls are TRBV10-3 and TRBJ1-2; weak D call: TRBD1 (5 bases). Trimming cost V 3 bases and J 8 bases, with 13 bases left between them. CDR3 length equals 13 residues. Germline-derived CDR1 and CDR2 are ENHRY and SYGVKD. This CDR3 reads CAISDTGGEGYTF. The DNA of the CDR3 is TGTGCCATCAGTGACACAGGTGGGGAAGGCTACACCTTC.

The chain links TRBV11-2 to TRBJ2-7; D is undetermined. The germline CDR1 and CDR2 sequences are SGHAT and FQNNGV. CDR3 length equals 10 residues. Trimming pared 2 bases from V and 9 bases from J, leaving 5 bases between. The CDR3 nucleotides are TGTGCCAGCAGCTTAACGGCGCAGTACTTC. Residues: CASSLTAQYF.

A few counts support this clone. The V and J genes are TRBV30 and TRBJ1-2; D not resolved. The CDR3 is 12 residues long. Trimming removed 3 bases at V and 5 bases at J, with 10 bases between. Germline assignment: CDR1 GTSNPN and CDR2 SVGIG (reference sequence). CDR3 sequence reads: CAWRPDKYGYTF. The CDR3 nucleotides are TGTGCCTGGAGGCCCGACAAGTATGGCTACACCTTC.